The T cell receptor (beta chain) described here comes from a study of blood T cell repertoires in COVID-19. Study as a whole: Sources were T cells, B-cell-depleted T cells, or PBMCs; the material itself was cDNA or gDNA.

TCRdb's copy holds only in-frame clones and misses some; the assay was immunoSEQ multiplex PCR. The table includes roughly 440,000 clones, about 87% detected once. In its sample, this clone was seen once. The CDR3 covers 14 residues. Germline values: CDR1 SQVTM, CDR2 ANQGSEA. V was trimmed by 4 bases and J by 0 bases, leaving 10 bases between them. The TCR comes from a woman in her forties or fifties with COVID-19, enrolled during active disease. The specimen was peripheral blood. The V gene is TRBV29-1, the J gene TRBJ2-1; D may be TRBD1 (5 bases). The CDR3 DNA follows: TGCAGCGTTGCAGCTGACAGCTCCTACAATGAGCAGTTCTTC. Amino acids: CSVAADSSYNEQFF.